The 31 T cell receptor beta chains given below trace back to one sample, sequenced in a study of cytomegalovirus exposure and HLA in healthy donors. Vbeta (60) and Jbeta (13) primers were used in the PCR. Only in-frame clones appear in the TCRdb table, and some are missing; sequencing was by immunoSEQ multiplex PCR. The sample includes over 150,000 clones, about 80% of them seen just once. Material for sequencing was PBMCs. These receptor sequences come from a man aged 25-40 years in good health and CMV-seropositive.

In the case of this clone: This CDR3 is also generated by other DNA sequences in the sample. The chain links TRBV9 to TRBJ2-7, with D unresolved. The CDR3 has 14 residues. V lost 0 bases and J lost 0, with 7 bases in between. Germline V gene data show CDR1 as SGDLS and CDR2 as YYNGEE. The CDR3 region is CASSVEASSYEQYF. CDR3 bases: TGTGCCAGCAGCGTAGAAGCTAGCTCCTACGAGCAGTACTTC.

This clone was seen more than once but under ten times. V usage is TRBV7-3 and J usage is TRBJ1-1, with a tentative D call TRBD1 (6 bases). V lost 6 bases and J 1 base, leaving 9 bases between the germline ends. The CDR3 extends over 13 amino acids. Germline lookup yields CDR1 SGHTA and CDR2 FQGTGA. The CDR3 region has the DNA TGTGCCAGCAGAGAACAGGGGAACACTGAAGCTTTCTTT. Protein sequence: CASREQGNTEAFF.

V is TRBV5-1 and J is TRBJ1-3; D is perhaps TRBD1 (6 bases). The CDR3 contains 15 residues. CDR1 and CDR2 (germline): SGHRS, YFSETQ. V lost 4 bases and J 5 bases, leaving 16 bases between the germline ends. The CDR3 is CASSALLGGRNTIYF. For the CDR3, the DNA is TGCGCCAGCAGCGCGCTCCTAGGGGGAAGAAACACCATATATTTT.

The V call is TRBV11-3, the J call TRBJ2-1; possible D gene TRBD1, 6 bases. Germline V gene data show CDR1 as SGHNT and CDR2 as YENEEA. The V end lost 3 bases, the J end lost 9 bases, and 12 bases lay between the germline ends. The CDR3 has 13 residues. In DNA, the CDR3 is TGTGCCAGCAGCTTCAACAGGGTTCGTGAGCAGTTCTTC. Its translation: CASSFNRVREQFF. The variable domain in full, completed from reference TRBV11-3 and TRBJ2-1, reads EAGVVQSPRYKIIEKKQPVAFWCNPISGHNTLYWYLQNLGQGPELLIRYENEEAVDDSQLPKDRFSAERLKGVDSTLKIQPAELGDSAVYLCASSFNRVREQFFGPGTRLTVL.

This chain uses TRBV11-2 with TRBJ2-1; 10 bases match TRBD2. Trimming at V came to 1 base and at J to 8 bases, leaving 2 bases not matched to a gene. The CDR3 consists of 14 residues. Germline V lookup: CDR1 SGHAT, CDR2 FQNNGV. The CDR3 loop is CASSLGLAGHEQFF. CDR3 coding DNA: TGTGCCAGCAGCTTAGGACTAGCGGGCCATGAGCAGTTCTTC.

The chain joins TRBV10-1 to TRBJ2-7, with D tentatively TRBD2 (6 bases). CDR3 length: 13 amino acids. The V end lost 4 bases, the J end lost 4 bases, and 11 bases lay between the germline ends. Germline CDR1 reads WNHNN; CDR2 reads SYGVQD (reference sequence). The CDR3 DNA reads TGCGCCAGCAGTGCGGCAGGGAGGTACGAGCAGTACTTC. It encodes CASSAAGRYEQYF.

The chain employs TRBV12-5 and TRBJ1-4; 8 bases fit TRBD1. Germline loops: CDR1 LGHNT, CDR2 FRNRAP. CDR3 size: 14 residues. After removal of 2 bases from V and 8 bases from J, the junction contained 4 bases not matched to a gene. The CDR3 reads CASGLTGGREKLFF. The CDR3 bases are TGTGCTAGTGGTTTGACAGGGGGGAGAGAAAAACTGTTTTTT.

The CDR3 reads CASSKTDSYEQYF. In DNA form, the CDR3 reads TGTGCCAGCAGCAAGACAGATTCCTACGAGCAGTACTTC. J is TRBJ2-7 and V is TRBV9, with D possibly matching TRBD1 (5 bases). The germline V gene has CDR1 SGDLS and CDR2 YYNGEE. The CDR3 loop spans 13 amino acids. Deletions cut 4 bases from V and 1 base from J, with 9 bases between. Variable domain in full (rest from reference TRBV9 and TRBJ2-7): DSGVTQTPKHLITATGQRVTLRCSPRSGDLSVYWYQQSLDQGLQFLIQYYNGEERAKGNILERFSAQQFPDLHSELNLSSLELGDSALYFCASSKTDSYEQYFGPGTRLTVT.

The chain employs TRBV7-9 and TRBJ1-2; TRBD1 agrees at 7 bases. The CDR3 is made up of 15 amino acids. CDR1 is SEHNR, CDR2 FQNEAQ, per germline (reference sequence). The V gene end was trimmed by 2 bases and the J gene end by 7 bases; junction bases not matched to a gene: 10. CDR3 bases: TGTGCCAGCAGCTTAACGACAGGGAAATCGTCTGGCTACACCTTC. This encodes CASSLTTGKSSGYTF.

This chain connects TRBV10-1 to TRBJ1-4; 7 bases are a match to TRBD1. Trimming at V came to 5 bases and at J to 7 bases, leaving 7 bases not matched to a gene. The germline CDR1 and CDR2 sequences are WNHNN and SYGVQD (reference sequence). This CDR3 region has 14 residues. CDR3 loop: CASSMTGQREKLFF. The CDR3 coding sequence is TGCGCCAGCAGTATGACAGGGCAGCGTGAAAAACTGTTTTTT.

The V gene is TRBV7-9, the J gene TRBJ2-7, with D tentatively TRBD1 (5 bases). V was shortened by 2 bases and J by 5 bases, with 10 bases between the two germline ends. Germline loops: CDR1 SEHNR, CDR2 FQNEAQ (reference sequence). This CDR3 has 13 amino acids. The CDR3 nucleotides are TGTGCCAGCAGCTTACCAGGGTACAACGAGCAGTACTTC. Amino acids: CASSLPGYNEQYF.

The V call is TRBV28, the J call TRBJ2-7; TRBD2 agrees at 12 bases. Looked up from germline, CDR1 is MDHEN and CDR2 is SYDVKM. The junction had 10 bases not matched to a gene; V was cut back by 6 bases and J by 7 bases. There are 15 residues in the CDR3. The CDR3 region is CASRLLAGGFREQYF. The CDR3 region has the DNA TGTGCCAGCAGGTTACTAGCGGGAGGCTTTAGGGAGCAGTACTTC.

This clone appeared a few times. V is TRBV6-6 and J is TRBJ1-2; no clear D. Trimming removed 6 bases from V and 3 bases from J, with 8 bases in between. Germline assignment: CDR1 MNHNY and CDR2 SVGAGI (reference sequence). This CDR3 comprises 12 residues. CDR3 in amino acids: CASSLTDYGYTF. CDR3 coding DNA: TGTGCCAGCAGCCTTACTGACTATGGCTACACCTTC.

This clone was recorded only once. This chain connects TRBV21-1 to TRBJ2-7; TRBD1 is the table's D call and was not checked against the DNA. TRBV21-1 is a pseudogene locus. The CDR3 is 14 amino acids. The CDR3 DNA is TGTGCCAGCAGCAAACAGGGCACATGCTACGAGCAGTACTTC. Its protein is CASSKQGTCYEQYF.

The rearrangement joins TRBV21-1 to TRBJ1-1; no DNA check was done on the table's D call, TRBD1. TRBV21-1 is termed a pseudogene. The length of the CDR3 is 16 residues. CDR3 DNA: TGTGCCAGCCTCAATGTATATAAGGGGATGAACACTGAAGCTTTCTTT. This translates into CASLNVYKGMNTEAFF.

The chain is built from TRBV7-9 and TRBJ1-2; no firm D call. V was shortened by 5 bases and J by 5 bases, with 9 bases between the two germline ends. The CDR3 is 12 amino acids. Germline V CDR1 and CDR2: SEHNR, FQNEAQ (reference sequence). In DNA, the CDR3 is TGTGCCAGCAGCCCACAGTCGTATGGCTACACCTTC. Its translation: CASSPQSYGYTF.

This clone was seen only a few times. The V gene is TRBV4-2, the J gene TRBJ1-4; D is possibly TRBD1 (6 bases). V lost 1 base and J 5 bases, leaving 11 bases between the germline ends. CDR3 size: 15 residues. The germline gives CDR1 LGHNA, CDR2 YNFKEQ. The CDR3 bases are TGTGCCAGCAGCCAAGGAGGGGGATTCAATGAAAAACTGTTTTTT. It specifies CASSQGGGFNEKLFF.

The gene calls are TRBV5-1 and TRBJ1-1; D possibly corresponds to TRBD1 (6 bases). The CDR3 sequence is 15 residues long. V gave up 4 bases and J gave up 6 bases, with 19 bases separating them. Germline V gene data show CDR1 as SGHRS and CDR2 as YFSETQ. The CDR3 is CASSALQGLNAEAFF. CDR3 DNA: TGCGCCAGCAGCGCGCTACAGGGTCTCAACGCTGAAGCTTTCTTT.

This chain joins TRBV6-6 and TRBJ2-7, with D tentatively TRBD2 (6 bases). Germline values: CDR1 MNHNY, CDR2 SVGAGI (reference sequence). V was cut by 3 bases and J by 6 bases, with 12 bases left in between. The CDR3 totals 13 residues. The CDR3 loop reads CASSYSPRGEQYF. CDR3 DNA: TGTGCCAGCAGTTATTCCCCGCGGGGCGAGCAGTACTTC.

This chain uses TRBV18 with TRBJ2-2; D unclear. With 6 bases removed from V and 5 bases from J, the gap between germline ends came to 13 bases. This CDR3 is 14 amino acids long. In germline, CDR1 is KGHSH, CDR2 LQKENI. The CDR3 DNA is TGTGCCAGCTCCCCCGGTGTCGGGACCGGGGAGCTGTTTTTT. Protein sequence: CASSPGVGTGELFF.

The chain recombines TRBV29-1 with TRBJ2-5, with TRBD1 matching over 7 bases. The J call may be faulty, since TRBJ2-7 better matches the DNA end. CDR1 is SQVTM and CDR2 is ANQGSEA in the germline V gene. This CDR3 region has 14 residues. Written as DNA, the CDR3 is TGCAGCGTCCCGGGACAGTGGCGCTCCTACGAGCAGTACTTC. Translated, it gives CSVPGQWRSYEQYF.

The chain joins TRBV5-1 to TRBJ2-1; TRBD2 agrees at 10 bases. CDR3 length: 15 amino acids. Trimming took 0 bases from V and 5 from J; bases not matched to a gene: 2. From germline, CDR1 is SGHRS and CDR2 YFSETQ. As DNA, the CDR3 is TGCGCCAGCAGCTTGGTTACTAGCGGGAACAATGAGCAGTTCTTC. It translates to CASSLVTSGNNEQFF.

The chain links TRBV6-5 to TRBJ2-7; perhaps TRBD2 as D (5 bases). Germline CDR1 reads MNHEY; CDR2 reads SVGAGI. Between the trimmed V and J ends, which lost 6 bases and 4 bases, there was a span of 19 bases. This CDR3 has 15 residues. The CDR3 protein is CASSRTETRTYEQYF. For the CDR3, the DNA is TGTGCCAGCAGCCGTACCGAGACAAGGACTTACGAGCAGTACTTC.

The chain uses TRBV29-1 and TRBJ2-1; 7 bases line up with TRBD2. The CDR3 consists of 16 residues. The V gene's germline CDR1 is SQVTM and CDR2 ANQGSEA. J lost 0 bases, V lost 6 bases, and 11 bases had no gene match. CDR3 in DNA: TGCAGCGTAATAGCGGGCGGAGACGCCTCCTACAATGAGCAGTTCTTC. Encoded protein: CSVIAGGDASYNEQFF.

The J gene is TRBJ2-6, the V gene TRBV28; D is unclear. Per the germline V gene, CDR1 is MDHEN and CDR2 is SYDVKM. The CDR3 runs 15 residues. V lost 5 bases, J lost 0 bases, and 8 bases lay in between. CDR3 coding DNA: TGTGCCAGCAGTCCCCACGGCTCTGGGGCCAACGTCCTGACTTTC. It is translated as CASSPHGSGANVLTF.

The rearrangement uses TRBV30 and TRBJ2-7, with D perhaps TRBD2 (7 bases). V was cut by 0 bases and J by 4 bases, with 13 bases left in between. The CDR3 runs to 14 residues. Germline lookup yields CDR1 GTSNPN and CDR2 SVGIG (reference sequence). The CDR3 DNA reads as TGTGCCTGGAGTGTACCGGGGGGCGGGTACGAGCAGTACTTC. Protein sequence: CAWSVPGGGYEQYF.

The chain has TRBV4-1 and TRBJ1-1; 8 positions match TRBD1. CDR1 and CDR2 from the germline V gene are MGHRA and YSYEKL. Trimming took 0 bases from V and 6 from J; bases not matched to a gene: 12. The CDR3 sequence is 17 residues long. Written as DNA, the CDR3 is TGCGCCAGCAGCCAAGAATTCCCAGGGGGCGGGACCGCTGAAGCTTTCTTT. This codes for CASSQEFPGGGTAEAFF.

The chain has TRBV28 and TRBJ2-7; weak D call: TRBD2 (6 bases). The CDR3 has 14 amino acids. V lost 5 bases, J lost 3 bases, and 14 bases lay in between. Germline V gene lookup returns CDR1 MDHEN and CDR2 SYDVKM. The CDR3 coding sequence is TGTGCCAGCAGTCCCCCGGGGGATTACTACGAGCAGTACTTC. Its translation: CASSPPGDYYEQYF.

In nucleotides, the CDR3 is TGCGCCAGCAGCTCGACGGGTTACGAGCAGTACTTC. This codes for CASSSTGYEQYF. V gene TRBV5-1 combines with J gene TRBJ2-7, with no clear D. V dropped 3 bases and J dropped 4 bases, with 8 bases sitting between them. CDR1 and CDR2 from the germline V gene are SGHRS and YFSETQ. This CDR3 region has 12 residues.

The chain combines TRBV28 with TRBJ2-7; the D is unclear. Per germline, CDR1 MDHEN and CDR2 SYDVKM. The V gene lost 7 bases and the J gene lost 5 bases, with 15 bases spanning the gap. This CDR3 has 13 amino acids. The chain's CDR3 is CASTKRLGHEQYF. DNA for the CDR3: TGTGCCAGCACAAAAAGACTTGGCCACGAGCAGTACTTC. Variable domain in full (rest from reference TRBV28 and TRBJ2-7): DVKVTQSSRYLVKRTGEKVFLECVQDMDHENMFWYRQDPGLGLRLIYFSYDVKMKEKGDIPEGYSVSREKKERFSLILESASTNQTSMYLCASTKRLGHEQYFGPGTRLTVT.

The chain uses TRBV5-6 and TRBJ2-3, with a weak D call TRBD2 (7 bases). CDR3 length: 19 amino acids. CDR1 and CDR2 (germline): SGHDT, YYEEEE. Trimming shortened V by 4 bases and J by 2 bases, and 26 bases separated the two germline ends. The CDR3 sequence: CASSPPWGGRGSFTDTQYF. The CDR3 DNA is TGTGCCAGCAGCCCACCGTGGGGGGGCCGGGGTTCCTTCACAGATACGCAGTATTTT. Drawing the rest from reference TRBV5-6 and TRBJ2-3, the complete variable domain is DAGVTQSPTHLIKTRGQQVTLRCSPKSGHDTVSWYQQALGQGPQFIFQYYEEEERQRGNFPDRFSGHQFPNYSSELNVNALLLGDSALYLCASSPPWGGRGSFTDTQYFGPGTRLTVL.